What follows is one T cell receptor (beta chain) and its context. Its antigen is currently unknown. Amplification targeted TCR beta CDR3 regions from RNA transcripts. When the TCR CDR3 underwent first-round RT-PCR, the HTBI primer set was used. TCRdb ran MiXCR on the multiplex PCR reads and lists one entry per CDR3 protein. The table lists hundreds of thousands of distinct CDR3 sequences, 14% of them singletons. Researchers defined stable Graves' hyperthyroidism as no ophthalmopathy progression within 18 months. The sample comes from a study of T cells in Graves' hyperthyroidism and ophthalmopathy. General study results and limits: Most thyroid clonotypes expanded above 0.001 appeared in blood too.

The germline V and J ends were trimmed by 5 bases and 8 bases, with 6 bases remaining between them. The germline gives CDR1 LNHDA, CDR2 SQIVND (reference sequence). The CDR3 runs to 11 residues. Material: blood. The receptor was isolated from a woman under 30 with Graves' hyperthyroidism. This sequence joins TRBV19 and TRBJ2-2; unclear D gene. CDR3 protein: CASSGRGELFF. The DNA of the CDR3 is TGTGCCAGTAGTGGGCGTGGGGAGCTGTTTTTT. Variable domain in full (rest from reference TRBV19 and TRBJ2-2): DGGITQSPKYLFRKEGQNVTLSCEQNLNHDAMYWYRQDPGQGLRLIYYSQIVNDFQKGDIAEGYSVSREKKESFPLTVTSAQKNPTAFYLCASSGRGELFFGEGSRLTVL.